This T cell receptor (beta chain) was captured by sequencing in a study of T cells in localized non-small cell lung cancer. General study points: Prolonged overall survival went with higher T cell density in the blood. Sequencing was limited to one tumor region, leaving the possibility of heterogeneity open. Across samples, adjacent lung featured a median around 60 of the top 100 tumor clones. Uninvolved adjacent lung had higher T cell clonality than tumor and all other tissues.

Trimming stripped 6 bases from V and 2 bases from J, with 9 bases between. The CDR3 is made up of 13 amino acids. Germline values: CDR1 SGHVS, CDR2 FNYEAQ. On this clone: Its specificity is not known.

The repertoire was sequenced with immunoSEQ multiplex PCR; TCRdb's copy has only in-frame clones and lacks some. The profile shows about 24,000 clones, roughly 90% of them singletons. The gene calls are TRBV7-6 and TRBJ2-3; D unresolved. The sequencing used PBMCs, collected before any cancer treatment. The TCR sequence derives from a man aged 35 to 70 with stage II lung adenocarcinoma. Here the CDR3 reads CASSRSYTDTQYF. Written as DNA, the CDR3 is TGTGCCAGCAGTCGGTCTTACACAGATACGCAGTATTTT. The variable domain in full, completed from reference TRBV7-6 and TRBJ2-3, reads GAGVSQSPRYKVTKRGQDVALRCDPISGHVSLYWYRQALGQGPEFLTYFNYEAQQDKSGLPNDRFSAERPEGSISTLTIQRTEQRDSAMYRCASSRSYTDTQYFGPGTRLTVL.